A selection of T cell receptor beta chains follows, all from one sample in a study of graft-versus-host responses after intestinal transplantation. Some clones are missing from TCRdb's copy, which holds only in-frame ones; the method was immunoSEQ multiplex PCR. This table has tens of thousands of clones, about 90% appearing once. This specimen was PBMCs, taken nearly 670 days after intestinal transplant. The receptors originated from a human patient who received an intestinal transplant, so some T cells may come from the graft donor. The CDR3 runs from the conserved cysteine through the conserved F or W. Each record gives: J gene, clone size, D gene, V gene, CDR3 protein, CDR3 DNA. D genes are given only for firm matches. Clone size is stated in some rows and not others, as once, few, many or a class when expanded.

J: TRBJ1-1; size: .; D: TRBD1; V: TRBV7-9; CDR3: CASSAMGGTEAEAFF; DNA: TGTGCCAGCAGCGCCATGGGGGGGACAGAGGCTGAAGCTTTCTTT
J: TRBJ1-1; size: .; D: TRBD1; V: TRBV30; CDR3: CAWTGTGNTEAFF; DNA: TGTGCCTGGACCGGGACAGGGAACACTGAAGCTTTCTTT
J: TRBJ1-1; size: .; D: .; V: TRBV5-4; CDR3: CASSRGGVTEAFF; DNA: TGTGCCAGCAGCCGGGGAGGGGTCACTGAAGCTTTCTTT
J: TRBJ1-1; size: .; D: .; V: TRBV11-1; CDR3: CASSLRAAANTEAFF; DNA: TGTGCCAGCAGCTTACGAGCGGCTGCGAACACTGAAGCTTTCTTT
J: TRBJ2-4; size: once; D: .; V: TRBV4-1; CDR3: CASSQGYGGRDIQYF; DNA: TGCGCCAGCAGCCAAGGTTATGGGGGAAGAGACATTCAGTACTTC
J: TRBJ1-3; size: .; D: .; V: TRBV2; CDR3: CASSGTSSGNTIYF; DNA: TGTGCCAGCAGCGGGACCTCCTCTGGAAACACCATATATTTT
J: TRBJ2-3; size: once; D: .; V: TRBV30; CDR3: CACGGSGADTQYF; DNA: TGTGCCTGTGGAGGGTCGGGTGCAGATACGCAGTATTTT
J: TRBJ1-2; size: .; D: TRBD1; V: TRBV28; CDR3: CASSAGTGIYGYTF; DNA: TGTGCCAGCAGCGCCGGGACAGGAATTTATGGCTACACCTTC
J: TRBJ2-2; size: .; D: .; V: TRBV7-6; CDR3: CASSWLGNTGELFF; DNA: TGTGCCAGCAGCTGGCTAGGGAACACCGGGGAGCTGTTTTTT
J: TRBJ2-4; size: .; D: .; V: TRBV7-2; CDR3: CASSFRGQSQYF; DNA: TGTGCCAGCAGCTTCCGAGGACAGTCACAGTACTTC
J: TRBJ1-2; size: .; D: .; V: TRBV20-1; CDR3: CSARRGYTF; DNA: TGCAGTGCTAGAAGGGGCTACACCTTC
J: TRBJ2-7; size: .; D: .; V: TRBV10-1; CDR3: CASSGIWGNLGASYEQYF; DNA: TGCGCCAGCAGTGGAATTTGGGGTAACCTCGGGGCGTCCTACGAGCAGTACTTC
J: TRBJ1-2; size: few; D: .; V: TRBV9; CDR3: CASSVEPTYYGYTF; DNA: TGTGCCAGCAGCGTAGAACCGACGTACTATGGCTACACCTTC
J: TRBJ2-1; size: .; D: .; V: TRBV14; CDR3: CASSQEWRADEQFF; DNA: TGTGCCAGCAGCCAAGAATGGCGTGCGGATGAGCAGTTCTTC
J: TRBJ2-3; size: .; D: .; V: TRBV20-1; CDR3: CSAPAGDTQYF; DNA: TGCAGTGCACCGGCGGGAGATACGCAGTATTTT
J: TRBJ1-1; size: once; D: .; V: TRBV5-5; CDR3: CASSLIRGGGEAFF; DNA: TGTGCCAGCAGCTTGATACGGGGGGGCGGAGAAGCTTTCTTT
J: TRBJ1-5; size: .; D: .; V: TRBV6-6; CDR3: CASTKYSNQPQHF; DNA: TGTGCCAGCACCAAATATAGCAATCAGCCCCAGCATTTT
J: TRBJ2-1; size: .; D: .; V: TRBV6-1; CDR3: CASSEGGSSYNEQFF; DNA: TGTGCCAGCAGTGAAGGGGGGAGCTCCTACAATGAGCAGTTCTTC
J: TRBJ2-5; size: .; D: .; V: TRBV5-1; CDR3: CASSLDEGRTQYF; DNA: TGCGCCAGCAGCTTGGACGAAGGGCGGACCCAGTACTTC
J: TRBJ1-1; size: .; D: .; V: TRBV4-1; CDR3: CASSQETTRGVTEAFF; DNA: TGCGCCAGCAGCCAAGAGACCACGCGGGGAGTCACTGAAGCTTTCTTT
J: TRBJ1-5; size: .; D: TRBD1; V: TRBV4-1; CDR3: CASSQGDSFNQPQHF; DNA: TGCGCCAGCAGCCAAGGGGACAGCTTCAATCAGCCCCAGCATTTT
J: TRBJ1-4; size: .; D: .; V: TRBV30; CDR3: CAWSVATLTGSKLFF; DNA: TGTGCCTGGAGTGTAGCCACCTTAACAGGGAGTAAACTGTTTTTT
J: TRBJ2-5; size: .; D: TRBD2; V: TRBV11-2; CDR3: CASSPRLAGVQETQYF; DNA: TGTGCCAGCAGCCCGCGGCTAGCGGGGGTCCAAGAGACCCAGTACTTC
J: TRBJ2-1; size: .; D: TRBD2; V: TRBV6-4; CDR3: CASSDSSGGANEQFF; DNA: TGTGCCAGCAGTGACTCGAGCGGGGGGGCCAATGAGCAGTTCTTC
J: TRBJ2-3; size: .; D: .; V: TRBV5-1; CDR3: CASSLVTGKSTDTQYF; DNA: TGCGCCAGCAGCTTGGTTACAGGGAAGAGCACAGATACGCAGTATTTT
J: TRBJ1-3; size: .; D: .; V: TRBV18; CDR3: CASSRGRGARGNTIYF; DNA: TGTGCCAGCTCCCGGGGCCGGGGGGCGAGAGGAAACACCATATATTTT
J: TRBJ2-3; size: .; D: .; V: TRBV7-7; CDR3: CASSLDVAGPVPTDTQYF; DNA: TGTGCCAGCAGCTTAGATGTCGCAGGGCCAGTACCCACAGATACGCAGTATTTT
J: TRBJ1-2; size: .; D: .; V: TRBV6-1; CDR3: CASSEAIGGGTGYTF; DNA: TGTGCCAGCAGTGAAGCAATCGGGGGGGGTACCGGCTACACCTTC
J: TRBJ2-2; size: .; D: .; V: TRBV7-9; CDR3: CASSPTTGELFF; DNA: TGTGCCAGCAGCCCTACCACCGGGGAGCTGTTTTTT
J: TRBJ1-1; size: once; D: .; V: TRBV7-9; CDR3: CASLRLGGQDTEAFF; DNA: TGTGCCAGCTTGCGTTTGGGGGGCCAGGACACTGAAGCTTTCTTT
J: TRBJ2-1; size: .; D: .; V: TRBV10-2; CDR3: CASSLSSSYNEQFF; DNA: TGCGCCAGCAGTTTGTCGAGCTCCTACAATGAGCAGTTCTTC
J: TRBJ2-3; size: .; D: .; V: TRBV6-4; CDR3: CASSDGGASTDTQYF; DNA: TGTGCCAGCAGTGACGGGGGGGCTAGCACAGATACGCAGTATTTT
J: TRBJ2-7; size: once; D: .; V: TRBV7-8; CDR3: CASSFLQVGTYEQYF; DNA: TGTGCCAGCAGCTTCTTACAGGTGGGGACCTACGAGCAGTACTTC
J: TRBJ1-1; size: .; D: TRBD1; V: TRBV30; CDR3: CAWSLTGSLTTEAFF; DNA: TGTGCCTGGAGCCTGACAGGGTCCCTGACCACTGAAGCTTTCTTT
J: TRBJ1-4; size: .; D: TRBD1; V: TRBV10-3; CDR3: CAISDGAGGGKLFF; DNA: TGTGCCATCAGTGATGGGGCAGGGGGCGGGAAACTGTTTTTT
J: TRBJ1-3; size: .; D: .; V: TRBV5-1; CDR3: CASSLWAGSGNTIYF; DNA: TGCGCCAGCAGCTTGTGGGCAGGGTCTGGAAACACCATATATTTT
J: TRBJ2-1; size: .; D: TRBD1; V: TRBV6-1; CDR3: CASSEWAGQADNEQFF; DNA: TGTGCCAGCAGTGAATGGGCGGGACAGGCAGACAATGAGCAGTTCTTC
J: TRBJ2-7; size: .; D: TRBD1; V: TRBV6-5; CDR3: CASSSDRQGSYEQYF; DNA: TGTGCCAGCAGTTCAGACCGACAGGGTTCCTACGAGCAGTACTTC
J: TRBJ1-3; size: .; D: .; V: TRBV6-6; CDR3: CASSYSEGNTIYF; DNA: TGTGCCAGCAGTTACTCTGAAGGAAACACCATATATTTT
J: TRBJ1-2; size: .; D: .; V: TRBV19; CDR3: CASTGNRRGTENYGYTF; DNA: TGTGCCAGTACGGGAAACCGGAGGGGTACAGAAAACTATGGCTACACCTTC
J: TRBJ2-7; size: .; D: TRBD2; V: TRBV4-2; CDR3: CASSQVVVAGALEAYEQYF; DNA: TGTGCCAGCAGCCAAGTCGTGGTAGCGGGGGCTTTAGAGGCCTACGAGCAGTACTTC
J: TRBJ2-5; size: .; D: .; V: TRBV5-1; CDR3: CASSLRQETQYF; DNA: TGCGCCAGCAGCTTGCGACAAGAGACCCAGTACTTC
J: TRBJ2-2; size: .; D: TRBD2; V: TRBV7-6; CDR3: CASSLVLGRGANTGELFF; DNA: TGTGCCAGCAGCTTAGTCCTCGGGCGGGGGGCGAACACCGGGGAGCTGTTTTTT